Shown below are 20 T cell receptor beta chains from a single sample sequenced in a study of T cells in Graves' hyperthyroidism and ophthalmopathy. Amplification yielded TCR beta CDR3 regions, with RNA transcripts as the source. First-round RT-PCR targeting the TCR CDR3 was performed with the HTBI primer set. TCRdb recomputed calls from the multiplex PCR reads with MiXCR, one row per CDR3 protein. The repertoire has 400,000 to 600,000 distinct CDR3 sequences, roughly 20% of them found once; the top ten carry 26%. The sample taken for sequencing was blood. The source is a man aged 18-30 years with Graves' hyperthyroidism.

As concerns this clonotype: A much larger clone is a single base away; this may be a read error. CDR3: CSSSLERGDGYTF. The CDR3 nucleotides are TGCTCCAGCAGCTTGGAGCGGGGGGATGGCTACACCTTC. The rearrangement uses TRBV5-1 and TRBJ1-2; TRBD1 is a possible D gene (5 bases). Germline CDR1 reads SGHRS; CDR2 reads YFSETQ. CDR3 length equals 13 residues.

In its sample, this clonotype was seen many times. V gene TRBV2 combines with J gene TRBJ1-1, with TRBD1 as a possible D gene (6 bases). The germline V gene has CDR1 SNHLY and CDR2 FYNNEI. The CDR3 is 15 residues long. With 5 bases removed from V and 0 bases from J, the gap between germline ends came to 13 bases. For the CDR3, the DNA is TGTGCCAGCAGTTCCCGGACAGCGATGAACACTGAAGCTTTCTTT. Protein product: CASSSRTAMNTEAFF.

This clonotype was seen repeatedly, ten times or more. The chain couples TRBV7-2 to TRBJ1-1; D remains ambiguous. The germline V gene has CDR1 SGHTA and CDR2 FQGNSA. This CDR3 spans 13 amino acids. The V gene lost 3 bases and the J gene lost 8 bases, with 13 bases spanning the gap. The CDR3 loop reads CASSFSASWEAFF. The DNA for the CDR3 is TGTGCCAGCAGCTTTAGTGCCTCGTGGGAAGCTTTCTTT.

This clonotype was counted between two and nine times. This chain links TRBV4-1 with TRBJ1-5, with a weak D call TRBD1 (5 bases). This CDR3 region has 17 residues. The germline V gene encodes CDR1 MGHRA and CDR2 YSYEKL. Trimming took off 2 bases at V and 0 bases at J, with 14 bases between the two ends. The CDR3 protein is CASSQIFPGNSNQPQHF. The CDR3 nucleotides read TGCGCCAGCAGCCAAATCTTTCCAGGGAATAGCAATCAGCCCCAGCATTTT.

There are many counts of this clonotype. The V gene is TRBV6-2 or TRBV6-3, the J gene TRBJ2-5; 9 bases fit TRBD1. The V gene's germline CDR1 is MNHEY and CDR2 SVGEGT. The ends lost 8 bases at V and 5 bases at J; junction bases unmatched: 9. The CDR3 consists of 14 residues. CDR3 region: CASGLGQGYETQYF. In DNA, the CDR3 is TGTGCCAGCGGCCTGGGACAGGGTTACGAGACCCAGTACTTC.

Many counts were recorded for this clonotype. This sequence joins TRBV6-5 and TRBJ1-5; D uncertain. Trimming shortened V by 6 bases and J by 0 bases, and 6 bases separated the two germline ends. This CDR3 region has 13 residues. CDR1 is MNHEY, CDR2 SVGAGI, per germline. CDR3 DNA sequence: TGTGCCAGCAGCACCTATAGCAATCAGCCCCAGCATTTT. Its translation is CASSTYSNQPQHF.

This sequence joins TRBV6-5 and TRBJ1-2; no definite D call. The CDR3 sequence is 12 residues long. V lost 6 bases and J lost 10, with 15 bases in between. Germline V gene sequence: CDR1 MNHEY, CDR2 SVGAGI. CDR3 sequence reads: CASSFTSDNYTF. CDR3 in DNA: TGTGCCAGCAGCTTTACATCGGATAACTACACCTTC.

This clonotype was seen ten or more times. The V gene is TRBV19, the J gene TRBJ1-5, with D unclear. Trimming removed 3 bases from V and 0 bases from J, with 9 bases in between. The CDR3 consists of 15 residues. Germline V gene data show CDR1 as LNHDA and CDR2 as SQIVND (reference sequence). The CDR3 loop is CASSIVVDSNQPQHF. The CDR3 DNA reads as TGTGCCAGTAGTATCGTCGTGGATAGCAATCAGCCCCAGCATTTT.

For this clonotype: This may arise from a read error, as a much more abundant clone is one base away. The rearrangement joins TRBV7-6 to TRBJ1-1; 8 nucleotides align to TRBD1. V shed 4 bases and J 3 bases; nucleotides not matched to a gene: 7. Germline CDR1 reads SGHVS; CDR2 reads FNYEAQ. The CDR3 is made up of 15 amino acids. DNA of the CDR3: TGTGCCAGCAGCTCTGGACAGGGATCGTACACTGAAGCTTTCTTT. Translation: CASSSGQGSYTEAFF.

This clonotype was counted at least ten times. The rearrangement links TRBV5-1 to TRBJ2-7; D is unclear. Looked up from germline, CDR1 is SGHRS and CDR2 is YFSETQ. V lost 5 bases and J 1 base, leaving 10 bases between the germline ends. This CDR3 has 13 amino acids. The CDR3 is CASRPDGSYEQYF. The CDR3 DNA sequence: TGCGCCAGCAGACCGGACGGTTCCTACGAGCAGTACTTC.

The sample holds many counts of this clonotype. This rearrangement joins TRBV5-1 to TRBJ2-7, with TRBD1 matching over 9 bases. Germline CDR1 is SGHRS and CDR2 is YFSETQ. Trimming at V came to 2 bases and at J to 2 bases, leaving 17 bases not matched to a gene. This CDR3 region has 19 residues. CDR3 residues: CASSLPGQGVNRGAYEQYF. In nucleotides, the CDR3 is TGCGCCAGCAGCTTACCGGGACAGGGAGTTAATCGGGGCGCCTACGAGCAGTACTTC.

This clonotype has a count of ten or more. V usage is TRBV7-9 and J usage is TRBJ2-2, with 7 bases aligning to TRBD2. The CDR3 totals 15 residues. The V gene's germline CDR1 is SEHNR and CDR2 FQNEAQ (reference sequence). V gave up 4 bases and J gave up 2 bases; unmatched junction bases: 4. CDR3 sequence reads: CASSSAGRNTGELFF. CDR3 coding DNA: TGTGCCAGCAGCTCAGCGGGGCGCAACACCGGGGAGCTGTTTTTT.

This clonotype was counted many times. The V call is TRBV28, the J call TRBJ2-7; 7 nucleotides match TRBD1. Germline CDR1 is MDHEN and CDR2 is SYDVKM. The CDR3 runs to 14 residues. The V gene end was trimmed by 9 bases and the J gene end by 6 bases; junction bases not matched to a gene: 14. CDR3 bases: TGTGCCAGTTCCACCGGGACAGCGGTTGTCGAGCAGTACTTC. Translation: CASSTGTAVVEQYF. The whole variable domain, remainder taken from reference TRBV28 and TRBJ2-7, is DVKVTQSSRYLVKRTGEKVFLECVQDMDHENMFWYRQDPGLGLRLIYFSYDVKMKEKGDIPEGYSVSREKKERFSLILESASTNQTSMYLCASSTGTAVVEQYFGPGTRLTVT.

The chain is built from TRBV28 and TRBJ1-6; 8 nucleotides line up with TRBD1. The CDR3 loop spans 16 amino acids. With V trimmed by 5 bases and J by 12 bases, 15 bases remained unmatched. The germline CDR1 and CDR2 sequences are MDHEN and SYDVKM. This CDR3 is CASSTQGARDRQPLHF. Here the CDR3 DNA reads TGTGCCAGCAGTACCCAGGGGGCGAGGGATCGTCAACCCCTCCACTTT. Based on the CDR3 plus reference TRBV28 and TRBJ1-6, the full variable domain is DVKVTQSSRYLVKRTGEKVFLECVQDMDHENMFWYRQDPGLGLRLIYFSYDVKMKEKGDIPEGYSVSREKKERFSLILESASTNQTSMYLCASSTQGARDRQPLHFGNGTRLTVT.

The chain's CDR3 is CASSFRQAGPYEQYF. CDR3 coding DNA: TGTGCCAGCAGTTTTCGACAGGCGGGTCCCTACGAGCAGTACTTC. The chain employs TRBV12-3 or TRBV12-4 and TRBJ2-7, with D perhaps matching TRBD1 (6 bases). V lost 3 bases and J lost 2, with 14 bases in between. There are 15 residues in the CDR3.

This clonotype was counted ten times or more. CDR3 protein: CASSLNGRETQYF. The CDR3 nucleotides are TGTGCCAGCAGTCTGAATGGGAGGGAGACCCAGTACTTC. This sequence joins TRBV12-3 or TRBV12-4 and TRBJ2-5, with a possible D match to TRBD2 (6 bases). The CDR3 extends over 13 amino acids. Trimming pared 5 bases from V and 5 bases from J, leaving 12 bases between.

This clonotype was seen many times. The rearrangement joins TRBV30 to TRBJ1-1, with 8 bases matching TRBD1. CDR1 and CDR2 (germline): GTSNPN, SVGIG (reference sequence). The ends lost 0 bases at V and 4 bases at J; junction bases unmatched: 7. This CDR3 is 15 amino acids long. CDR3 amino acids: CAWSVRGPRGTEAFF. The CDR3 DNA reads TGTGCCTGGAGTGTCAGGGGGCCCCGCGGCACTGAAGCTTTCTTT.

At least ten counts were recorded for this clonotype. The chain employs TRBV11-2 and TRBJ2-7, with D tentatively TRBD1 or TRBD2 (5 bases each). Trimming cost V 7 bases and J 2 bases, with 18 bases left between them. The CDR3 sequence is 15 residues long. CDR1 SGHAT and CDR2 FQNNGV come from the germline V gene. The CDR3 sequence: CASTPVGVQTYEQYF. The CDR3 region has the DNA TGTGCCAGCACCCCGGTGGGGGTCCAGACCTACGAGCAGTACTTC.

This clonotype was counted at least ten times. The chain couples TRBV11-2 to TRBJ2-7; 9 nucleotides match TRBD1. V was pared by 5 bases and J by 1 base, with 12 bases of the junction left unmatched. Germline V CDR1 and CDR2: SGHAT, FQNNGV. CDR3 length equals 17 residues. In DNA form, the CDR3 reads TGTGCCAGCAGCCCAGTCAAAAGAGGACAGGGGTCCTACGAGCAGTACTTC. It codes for CASSPVKRGQGSYEQYF.

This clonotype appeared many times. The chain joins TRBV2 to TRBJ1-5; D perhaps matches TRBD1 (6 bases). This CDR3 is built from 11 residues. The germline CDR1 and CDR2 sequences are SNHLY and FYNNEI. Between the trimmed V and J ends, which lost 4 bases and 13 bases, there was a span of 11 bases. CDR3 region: CASSGGGGQHF. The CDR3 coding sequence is TGTGCCAGCAGTGGGGGAGGGGGGCAGCATTTT.